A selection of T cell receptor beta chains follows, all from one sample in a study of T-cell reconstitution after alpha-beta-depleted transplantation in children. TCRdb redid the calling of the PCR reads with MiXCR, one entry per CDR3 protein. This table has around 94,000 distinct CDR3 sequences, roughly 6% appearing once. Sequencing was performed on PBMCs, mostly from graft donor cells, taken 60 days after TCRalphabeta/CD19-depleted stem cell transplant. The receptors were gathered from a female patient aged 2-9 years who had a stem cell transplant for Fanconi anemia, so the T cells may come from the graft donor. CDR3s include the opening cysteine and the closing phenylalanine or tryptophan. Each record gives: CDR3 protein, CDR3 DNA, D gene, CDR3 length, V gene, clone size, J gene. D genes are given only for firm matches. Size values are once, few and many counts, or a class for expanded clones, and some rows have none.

CDR3 protein: CASSLLLRSDTQYF
CDR3 DNA: TGTGCCAGCAGTTTATTGCTCCGATCAGATACGCAGTATTTT
D gene: .
CDR3 length: 14
V gene: TRBV28
clone size: many
J gene: TRBJ2-3

CDR3 protein: CATSTGQALAGNTIYF
CDR3 DNA: TGTGCCACCAGCACGGGACAGGCCCTCGCTGGAAACACCATATATTTT
D gene: TRBD1
CDR3 length: 16
V gene: TRBV15
clone size: many
J gene: TRBJ1-3

CDR3 protein: CSGEGQGQPQHF
CDR3 DNA: TGCAGCGGGGAGGGTCAGGGGCAGCCCCAGCATTTT
D gene: .
CDR3 length: 12
V gene: TRBV20-1
clone size: .
J gene: TRBJ1-5

CDR3 protein: CASSQGDRGHSPYF
CDR3 DNA: TGTGCCAGCAGCCAAGGGGACAGGGGGCATTCTCCGTACTTC
D gene: TRBD1
CDR3 length: 14
V gene: TRBV3-1
clone size: many
J gene: TRBJ2-7

CDR3 protein: CASSYRTAQETQYF
CDR3 DNA: TGTGCCAGCAGTTACCGGACAGCTCAAGAGACCCAGTACTTC
D gene: .
CDR3 length: 14
V gene: TRBV6-5
clone size: few
J gene: TRBJ2-5

CDR3 protein: CSARDGTFSYEQYF
CDR3 DNA: TGCAGTGCTAGAGACGGGACTTTCTCCTACGAGCAGTACTTC
D gene: .
CDR3 length: 14
V gene: TRBV20-1
clone size: many
J gene: TRBJ2-7

CDR3 protein: CASRATGAETQYF
CDR3 DNA: TGTGCCAGCAGGGCGACAGGGGCAGAGACCCAGTACTTC
D gene: TRBD1
CDR3 length: 13
V gene: TRBV7-9
clone size: many
J gene: TRBJ2-5

CDR3 protein: CSARPGVVNTEAFF
CDR3 DNA: TGCAGTGCTAGACCAGGGGTAGTGAACACTGAAGCTTTCTTT
D gene: .
CDR3 length: 14
V gene: TRBV20-1
clone size: many
J gene: TRBJ1-1

CDR3 protein: CSVVLTEEGTEAFF
CDR3 DNA: TGCAGCGTTGTGTTGACCGAAGAAGGCACTGAAGCTTTCTTT
D gene: .
CDR3 length: 14
V gene: TRBV29-1
clone size: few
J gene: TRBJ1-1

CDR3 protein: CASGRPSYNEQFF
CDR3 DNA: TGTGCCAGCGGCAGGCCCTCCTACAATGAGCAGTTCTTC
D gene: .
CDR3 length: 13
V gene: TRBV28
clone size: .
J gene: TRBJ2-1

CDR3 protein: CATFWREYNEQFF
CDR3 DNA: TGTGCCACCTTTTGGCGGGAGTACAATGAGCAGTTCTTC
D gene: TRBD2
CDR3 length: 13
V gene: TRBV24-1
clone size: many
J gene: TRBJ2-1

CDR3 protein: CASTKEWPKDSYNEQFF
CDR3 DNA: TGCGCCAGCACCAAAGAATGGCCGAAAGACTCCTACAATGAGCAGTTCTTC
D gene: .
CDR3 length: 17
V gene: TRBV5-1
clone size: many
J gene: TRBJ2-1

CDR3 protein: CASSYPQGDGYTF
CDR3 DNA: TGTGCCAGCAGCTACCCACAGGGGGATGGCTACACCTTC
D gene: TRBD1
CDR3 length: 13
V gene: TRBV11-3
clone size: few
J gene: TRBJ1-2

CDR3 protein: CASSSPGTSGLQETQYF
CDR3 DNA: TGTGCCAGCAGTTCACCGGGGACTAGCGGTTTGCAGGAGACCCAGTACTTC
D gene: TRBD2
CDR3 length: 17
V gene: TRBV12-3/TRBV12-4
clone size: few
J gene: TRBJ2-5

CDR3 protein: CALIGGVRYNEQFF
CDR3 DNA: TGTGCCCTAATAGGGGGGGTCCGCTACAATGAGCAGTTCTTC
D gene: .
CDR3 length: 14
V gene: TRBV2
clone size: .
J gene: TRBJ2-1

CDR3 protein: CASSPTSHPAEQYF
CDR3 DNA: TGCGCCAGCAGCCCAACTAGTCACCCAGCCGAGCAGTACTTC
D gene: .
CDR3 length: 14
V gene: TRBV4-1
clone size: many
J gene: TRBJ2-7

CDR3 protein: CASSLPAAGGLTYEQYF
CDR3 DNA: TGTGCCAGCAGCTTACCTGCCGCGGGAGGCCTTACCTACGAGCAGTACTTC
D gene: TRBD2
CDR3 length: 17
V gene: TRBV13
clone size: many
J gene: TRBJ2-7

CDR3 protein: CASSFRLAGTYEQYF
CDR3 DNA: TGTGCCAGCAGTTTCCGACTAGCGGGAACCTACGAGCAGTACTTC
D gene: TRBD2
CDR3 length: 15
V gene: TRBV27
clone size: few
J gene: TRBJ2-7

CDR3 protein: CASSFAGDGNSYEQYF
CDR3 DNA: TGTGCCAGCAGTTTCGCCGGGGACGGAAACTCCTACGAGCAGTACTTC
D gene: .
CDR3 length: 16
V gene: TRBV28
clone size: many
J gene: TRBJ2-7

CDR3 protein: CSARDLPSYEQYF
CDR3 DNA: TGCAGTGCTAGAGATCTGCCCTCCTACGAGCAGTACTTC
D gene: .
CDR3 length: 13
V gene: TRBV20-1
clone size: many
J gene: TRBJ2-7

CDR3 protein: CASRPLDYRYNEQFF
CDR3 DNA: TGTGCCAGCAGGCCCCTGGACTATAGGTACAATGAGCAGTTCTTC
D gene: .
CDR3 length: 15
V gene: TRBV28
clone size: many
J gene: TRBJ2-1

CDR3 protein: CASSPMGVNTEAFF
CDR3 DNA: TGTGCCAGCAGTCCTATGGGGGTGAACACTGAAGCTTTCTTT
D gene: .
CDR3 length: 14
V gene: TRBV25-1
clone size: many
J gene: TRBJ1-1

CDR3 protein: CASSGYGYTF
CDR3 DNA: TGTGCCAGCAGTGGCTATGGCTACACCTTC
D gene: .
CDR3 length: 10
V gene: TRBV28
clone size: many
J gene: TRBJ1-2

CDR3 protein: CASSLEAGAETQYF
CDR3 DNA: TGCGCCAGCAGCTTGGAGGCGGGAGCAGAGACCCAGTACTTC
D gene: TRBD2
CDR3 length: 14
V gene: TRBV5-1
clone size: few
J gene: TRBJ2-5

CDR3 protein: CASRGTGAGEQYF
CDR3 DNA: TGTGCCAGCAGAGGGACGGGAGCGGGCGAGCAGTACTTC
D gene: .
CDR3 length: 13
V gene: TRBV2
clone size: many
J gene: TRBJ2-7

CDR3 protein: CSARLGQPQHF
CDR3 DNA: TGCAGTGCTAGGTTGGGGCAGCCCCAGCATTTT
D gene: .
CDR3 length: 11
V gene: TRBV20-1
clone size: .
J gene: TRBJ1-5

CDR3 protein: CATSREFEDLAPIQFF
CDR3 DNA: TGTGCCACCAGCAGAGAGTTTGAAGATCTAGCACCGATACAGTTCTTC
D gene: .
CDR3 length: 16
V gene: TRBV15
clone size: many
J gene: TRBJ2-1

CDR3 protein: CASSLRDRAVHEQYF
CDR3 DNA: TGCGCCAGCAGCTTAAGGGACAGGGCTGTCCACGAGCAGTACTTC
D gene: TRBD1
CDR3 length: 15
V gene: TRBV5-1
clone size: few
J gene: TRBJ2-7

CDR3 protein: CASSFPIYNEQFF
CDR3 DNA: TGTGCCAGCAGTTTTCCGATTTACAATGAGCAGTTCTTC
D gene: .
CDR3 length: 13
V gene: TRBV28
clone size: many
J gene: TRBJ2-1

CDR3 protein: CSAPTWAGELFF
CDR3 DNA: TGCAGTGCCCCAACATGGGCCGGGGAGCTGTTTTTT
D gene: .
CDR3 length: 12
V gene: TRBV20-1
clone size: many
J gene: TRBJ2-2

CDR3 protein: CASRNPSGGGETQYF
CDR3 DNA: TGCGCCAGCAGGAACCCCAGCGGAGGAGGAGAGACCCAGTACTTC
D gene: .
CDR3 length: 15
V gene: TRBV5-1
clone size: many
J gene: TRBJ2-5

CDR3 protein: CASRSGEDTGELFF
CDR3 DNA: TGTGCCAGCCGGTCAGGGGAGGACACCGGGGAGCTGTTTTTT
D gene: .
CDR3 length: 14
V gene: TRBV6-5
clone size: few
J gene: TRBJ2-2

CDR3 protein: CASSLGREGYNEQFF
CDR3 DNA: TGTGCCAGCAGTTTAGGGCGGGAGGGCTACAATGAGCAGTTCTTC
D gene: TRBD2
CDR3 length: 15
V gene: TRBV27
clone size: many
J gene: TRBJ2-1

CDR3 protein: CASREGTEEAFF
CDR3 DNA: TGTGCCAGCAGGGAGGGGACAGAAGAAGCTTTCTTT
D gene: TRBD1
CDR3 length: 12
V gene: TRBV9
clone size: many
J gene: TRBJ1-1

CDR3 protein: CSARLAEDYNEQFF
CDR3 DNA: TGCAGTGCGCGACTAGCGGAAGACTACAATGAGCAGTTCTTC
D gene: TRBD2
CDR3 length: 14
V gene: TRBV20-1
clone size: many
J gene: TRBJ2-1

CDR3 protein: CSASGTGVYTDTQYF
CDR3 DNA: TGCAGTGCTAGCGGGACAGGGGTATACACAGATACGCAGTATTTT
D gene: TRBD1
CDR3 length: 15
V gene: TRBV20-1
clone size: many
J gene: TRBJ2-3

CDR3 protein: CASGKRRLGTDTQYF
CDR3 DNA: TGTGCCAGCGGAAAGCGGAGACTTGGCACAGATACGCAGTATTTT
D gene: .
CDR3 length: 15
V gene: TRBV6-1
clone size: many
J gene: TRBJ2-3

CDR3 protein: CASSLEYANTEAFF
CDR3 DNA: TGTGCCAGCAGCTTAGAATATGCCAACACTGAAGCTTTCTTT
D gene: .
CDR3 length: 14
V gene: TRBV7-8
clone size: many
J gene: TRBJ1-1

CDR3 protein: CAVSSRLRTDTQYF
CDR3 DNA: TGTGCCGTTTCGTCCCGTCTCAGGACAGATACGCAGTATTTT
D gene: .
CDR3 length: 14
V gene: TRBV7-6
clone size: few
J gene: TRBJ2-3

CDR3 protein: CASSEEGGIPYNEQFF
CDR3 DNA: TGCGCCAGCAGTGAGGAGGGAGGAATCCCCTACAATGAGCAGTTCTTC
D gene: .
CDR3 length: 16
V gene: TRBV10-2
clone size: .
J gene: TRBJ2-1

CDR3 protein: CASSMLTSGDNEQFF
CDR3 DNA: TGTGCCAGTAGTATGTTGACTAGCGGGGACAATGAGCAGTTCTTC
D gene: TRBD2
CDR3 length: 15
V gene: TRBV19
clone size: few
J gene: TRBJ2-1

CDR3 protein: CASSFLAGGLRGDTQYF
CDR3 DNA: TGTGCCAGCAGTTTTTTAGCGGGAGGGCTAAGGGGAGATACGCAGTATTTT
D gene: TRBD2
CDR3 length: 17
V gene: TRBV28
clone size: many
J gene: TRBJ2-3

CDR3 protein: CASSLILAGASTDTQYF
CDR3 DNA: TGTGCCAGCTCACTCATACTAGCGGGGGCCTCCACAGATACGCAGTATTTT
D gene: TRBD2
CDR3 length: 17
V gene: TRBV18
clone size: many
J gene: TRBJ2-3

CDR3 protein: CASSLLAGGYEQYF
CDR3 DNA: TGTGCCAGCAGCTTACTAGCGGGAGGCTACGAGCAGTACTTC
D gene: TRBD2
CDR3 length: 14
V gene: TRBV7-9
clone size: many
J gene: TRBJ2-7

CDR3 protein: CSARGEFETQYF
CDR3 DNA: TGCAGTGCTAGAGGCGAATTCGAGACCCAGTACTTC
D gene: .
CDR3 length: 12
V gene: TRBV20-1
clone size: many
J gene: TRBJ2-5

CDR3 protein: CASSLIGQATNEKLFF
CDR3 DNA: TGTGCCAGCAGTTTAATAGGACAGGCAACTAATGAAAAACTGTTTTTT
D gene: TRBD1
CDR3 length: 16
V gene: TRBV28
clone size: many
J gene: TRBJ1-4

CDR3 protein: CASSEIGGSEHPNTGELFF
CDR3 DNA: TGTGCCAGCAGTGAAATCGGAGGCAGTGAGCACCCGAACACCGGGGAGCTGTTTTTT
D gene: .
CDR3 length: 19
V gene: TRBV2
clone size: many
J gene: TRBJ2-2

CDR3 protein: CASSLGRASTDTQYF
CDR3 DNA: TGCGCCAGCAGCTTGGGTAGGGCTAGCACAGATACGCAGTATTTT
D gene: .
CDR3 length: 15
V gene: TRBV5-1
clone size: few
J gene: TRBJ2-3

CDR3 protein: CASSLGQSSGANVLTF
CDR3 DNA: TGCGCCAGCAGCTTGGGACAGTCCTCTGGGGCCAACGTCCTGACTTTC
D gene: .
CDR3 length: 16
V gene: TRBV5-1
clone size: many
J gene: TRBJ2-6

CDR3 protein: CASSSQRGGFQETQYF
CDR3 DNA: TGTGCCAGCAGCTCTCAGCGGGGGGGCTTCCAAGAGACCCAGTACTTC
D gene: TRBD2
CDR3 length: 16
V gene: TRBV11-2
clone size: many
J gene: TRBJ2-5

CDR3 protein: CASSGGSYEQYF
CDR3 DNA: TGTGCCAGCTCCGGCGGGAGTTACGAGCAGTACTTC
D gene: TRBD2
CDR3 length: 12
V gene: TRBV6-6
clone size: many
J gene: TRBJ2-7

CDR3 protein: CASSLVGGANVLTF
CDR3 DNA: TGTGCCAGCAGCTTAGTAGGGGGAGCCAACGTCCTGACTTTC
D gene: .
CDR3 length: 14
V gene: TRBV7-3
clone size: many
J gene: TRBJ2-6

CDR3 protein: CAISGQTEAFF
CDR3 DNA: TGTGCCATCAGTGGACAGACTGAAGCTTTCTTT
D gene: .
CDR3 length: 11
V gene: TRBV10-3
clone size: .
J gene: TRBJ1-1

CDR3 protein: CASSLFVKAETQYF
CDR3 DNA: TGCGCCAGCAGCTTATTCGTTAAGGCAGAGACCCAGTACTTC
D gene: .
CDR3 length: 14
V gene: TRBV5-1
clone size: .
J gene: TRBJ2-5

CDR3 protein: CASSLVLRATGELFF
CDR3 DNA: TGTGCCAGCAGCTTAGTCTTGCGCGCCACCGGGGAGCTGTTTTTT
D gene: .
CDR3 length: 15
V gene: TRBV11-2
clone size: many
J gene: TRBJ2-2

CDR3 protein: CASSPKERGYETQYF
CDR3 DNA: TGTGCCAGCAGCCCTAAGGAGCGGGGGTACGAGACCCAGTACTTC
D gene: TRBD2
CDR3 length: 15
V gene: TRBV11-2
clone size: many
J gene: TRBJ2-5

CDR3 protein: CAISELGSRTDTQYF
CDR3 DNA: TGTGCCATCAGTGAACTCGGCAGCCGCACAGATACGCAGTATTTT
D gene: .
CDR3 length: 15
V gene: TRBV10-3
clone size: many
J gene: TRBJ2-3

CDR3 protein: CASSQDLAGDGNGELFF
CDR3 DNA: TGTGCCAGCAGCCAAGATCTCGCAGGGGATGGGAACGGGGAGCTGTTTTTT
D gene: .
CDR3 length: 17
V gene: TRBV4-2
clone size: many
J gene: TRBJ2-2

CDR3 protein: CASSPMEGRGSYNEQFF
CDR3 DNA: TGTGCCAGCAGCCCCATGGAGGGGAGGGGATCCTACAATGAGCAGTTCTTC
D gene: TRBD2
CDR3 length: 17
V gene: TRBV3-1
clone size: many
J gene: TRBJ2-1

CDR3 protein: CASAEYTGELFF
CDR3 DNA: TGTGCCAGTGCCGAGTACACCGGGGAGCTGTTTTTT
D gene: .
CDR3 length: 12
V gene: TRBV19
clone size: few
J gene: TRBJ2-2